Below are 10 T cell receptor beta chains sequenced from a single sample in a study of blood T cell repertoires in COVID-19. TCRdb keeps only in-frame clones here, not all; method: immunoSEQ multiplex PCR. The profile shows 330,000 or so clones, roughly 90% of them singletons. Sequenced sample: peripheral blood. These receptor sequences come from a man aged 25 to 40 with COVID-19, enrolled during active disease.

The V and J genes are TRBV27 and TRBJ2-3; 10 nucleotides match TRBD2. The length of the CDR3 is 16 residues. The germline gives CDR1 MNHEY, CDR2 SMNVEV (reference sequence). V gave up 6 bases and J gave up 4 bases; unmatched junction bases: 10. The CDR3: CASRSGAGGRPDTQYF. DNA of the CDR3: TGTGCCAGCAGATCCGGAGCGGGAGGGCGCCCAGATACGCAGTATTTT.

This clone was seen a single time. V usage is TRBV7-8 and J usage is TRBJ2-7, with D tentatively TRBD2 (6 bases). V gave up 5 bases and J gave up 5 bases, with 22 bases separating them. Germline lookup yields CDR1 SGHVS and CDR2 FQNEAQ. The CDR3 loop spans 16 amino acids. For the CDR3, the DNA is TGTGCCAGCAGCCGAGCCCGCGGGACGGGGATGAACGAGCAGTACTTC. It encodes CASSRARGTGMNEQYF.

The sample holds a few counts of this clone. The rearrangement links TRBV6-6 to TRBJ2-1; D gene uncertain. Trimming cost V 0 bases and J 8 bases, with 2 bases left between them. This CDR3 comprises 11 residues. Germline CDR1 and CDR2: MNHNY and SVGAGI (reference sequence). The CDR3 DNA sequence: TGTGCCAGCAGTTACTCCGATGAGCAGTTCTTC. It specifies CASSYSDEQFF.

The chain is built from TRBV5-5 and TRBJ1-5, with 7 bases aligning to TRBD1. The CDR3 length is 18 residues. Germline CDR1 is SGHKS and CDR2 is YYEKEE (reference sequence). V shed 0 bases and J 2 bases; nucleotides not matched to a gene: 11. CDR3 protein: CASSLAPGTVPGNQPQHF. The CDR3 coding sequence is TGTGCCAGCAGCTTGGCCCCCGGGACAGTACCGGGCAATCAGCCCCAGCATTTT.

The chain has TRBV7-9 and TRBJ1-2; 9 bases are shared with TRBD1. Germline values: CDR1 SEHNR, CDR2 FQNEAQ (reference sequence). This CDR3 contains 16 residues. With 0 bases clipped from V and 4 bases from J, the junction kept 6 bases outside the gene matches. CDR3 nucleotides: TGTGCCAGCAGCTTAGCGGGGACAGGGAGCGTCTATGGCTACACCTTC. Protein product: CASSLAGTGSVYGYTF.

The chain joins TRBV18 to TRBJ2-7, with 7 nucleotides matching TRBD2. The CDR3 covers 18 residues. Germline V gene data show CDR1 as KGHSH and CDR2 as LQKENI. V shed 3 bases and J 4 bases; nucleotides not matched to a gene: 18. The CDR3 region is CASSPRLARGDMGYEQYF. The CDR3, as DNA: TGTGCCAGCTCACCCCGACTAGCCCGGGGGGATATGGGGTACGAGCAGTACTTC.

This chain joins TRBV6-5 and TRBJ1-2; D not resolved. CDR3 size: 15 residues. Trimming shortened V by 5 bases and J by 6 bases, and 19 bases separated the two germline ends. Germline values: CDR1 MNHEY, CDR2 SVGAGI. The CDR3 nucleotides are TGTGCCAGCAGTCCCCTGGGTGTGGGCCTCGATGGCTACACCTTC. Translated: CASSPLGVGLDGYTF.

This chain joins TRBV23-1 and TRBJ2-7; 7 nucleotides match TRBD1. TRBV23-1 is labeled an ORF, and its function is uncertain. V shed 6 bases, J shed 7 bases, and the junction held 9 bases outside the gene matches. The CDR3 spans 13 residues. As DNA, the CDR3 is TGCGCCAGCAGGCAGGGGACAGCTTTTGAGCAGTACTTC. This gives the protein CASRQGTAFEQYF.

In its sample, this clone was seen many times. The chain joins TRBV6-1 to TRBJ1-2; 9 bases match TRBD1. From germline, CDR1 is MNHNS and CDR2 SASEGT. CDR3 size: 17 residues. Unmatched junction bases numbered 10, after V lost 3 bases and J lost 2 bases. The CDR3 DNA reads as TGTGCCAGCAGTGATGTGGAAACCGGGACAGGGAACTATGGCTACACCTTC. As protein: CASSDVETGTGNYGYTF.

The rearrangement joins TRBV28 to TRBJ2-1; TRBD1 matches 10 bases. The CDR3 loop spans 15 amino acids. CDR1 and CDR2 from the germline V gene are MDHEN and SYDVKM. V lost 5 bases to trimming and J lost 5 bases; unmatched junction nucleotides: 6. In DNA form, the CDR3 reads TGTGCCAGCAGTACCGCCGGGACAGGGGACAATGAGCAGTTCTTC. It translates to CASSTAGTGDNEQFF.